A selection of T cell receptor beta chains follows, all from one sample in a study of T cells after yellow fever vaccination. MiXCR was run by TCRdb on the 5' RACE reads, yielding one entry per CDR3 protein. The sample holds approximately 300,000 distinct CDR3 sequences, roughly a tenth seen once. Sample: CD4+ T cells sorted from PBMCs, taken 45 days after the yellow fever booster vaccination. These receptors all stem from a young man who received the YFV17D yellow fever vaccine. Both conserved end residues are part of each CDR3. A D gene is named only where the DNA matches it firmly. Clone size is given for some rows only: seen once, a few or many times, or a class if the clone is expanded.

v_gene	j_gene	d_gene	abundance	CDR3nt	CDR3aa
TRBV9	TRBJ2-7	.	few	TGTGCCAGCAGCGTAGATGTCGGCGAGCAGTACTTC	CASSVDVGEQYF
TRBV7-2	TRBJ2-4	.	.	TGTGCCAGCAGCTTCGCCAGTGTCCCGAACATTCAGTACTTC	CASSFASVPNIQYF
TRBV4-3	TRBJ1-1	.	.	TGCGCCAGCAGCCAAGAAACATCCCGGGGCACTGAAGCTTTCTTT	CASSQETSRGTEAFF
TRBV3-1	TRBJ2-7	.	.	TGTGCCAGCAGCCAAGATACCTACGAGCAGTACTTC	CASSQDTYEQYF
TRBV5-6	TRBJ2-5	.	many	TGTGCCAGCAGCTCAGCGGACCAGATTTACTTC	CASSSADQIYF
TRBV6-5	TRBJ2-3	TRBD1	few	TGTGCCAGCAGTTACTCGACCCCCGGGACAGGGTGGGATACGCAGTATTTT	CASSYSTPGTGWDTQYF
TRBV7-3	TRBJ2-6	.	.	TGTGCCAGCAGCTCAGTCTCATCCTCTGGGGCCAACGTCCTGACTTTC	CASSSVSSSGANVLTF
TRBV7-8	TRBJ2-5	.	.	TGTGCCAGCAGCCCAGGGGCCTCCTCATCGGGCGAGACCCAGTACTTC	CASSPGASSSGETQYF
TRBV6-5	TRBJ1-6	TRBD1	.	TGTGCCAGCAGTTACGGGGACAGGGGCCTTTCCTATAATTCACCCCTCCACTTT	CASSYGDRGLSYNSPLHF
TRBV7-2	TRBJ1-1	.	few	TGTGCCAGCAGCTTAGGGGGGGCCGGCACTGAAGCTTTCTTT	CASSLGGAGTEAFF
TRBV7-2	TRBJ2-5	TRBD2	few	TGTGCCAGCAGCTTTACTAGCGACGAGACCCAGTACTTC	CASSFTSDETQYF
TRBV28	TRBJ2-2	TRBD2	few	TGTGCCAGCAGTTTAACCCCCGCGAGACTAGCGGGGAATGGCGCCGGGGAGCTGTTTTTT	CASSLTPARLAGNGAGELFF
TRBV5-5	TRBJ1-1	TRBD1	.	TGTGCCAGCAGCTGGCGGGACAGGGAAGCTTTCTTT	CASSWRDREAFF
TRBV20-1	TRBJ2-3	TRBD2	.	TGCAGTGCTTCTTCGACTAGCGGGTTAGATACGCAGTATTTT	CSASSTSGLDTQYF
TRBV20-1	TRBJ2-7	TRBD1	.	TGCAGTGCTTTCCGAACCCGACAGGGCTCCTACGAGCAGTACTTC	CSAFRTRQGSYEQYF
TRBV18	TRBJ1-1	TRBD1	few	TGTGCCAGCTCACTCTCGGGGACAGTGAACACTGAAGCTTTCTTT	CASSLSGTVNTEAFF
TRBV25-1	TRBJ2-7	TRBD1	.	TGTGCCAGCAGTGATAGGGACAGGCTACACGAGCAGTACTTC	CASSDRDRLHEQYF
TRBV4-1	TRBJ1-4	.	many	TGCGCCAGCAGCCAAGGGGGCGGGGTCTCGGAAAAACTGTTTTTT	CASSQGGGVSEKLFF
TRBV12-3/TRBV12-4	TRBJ2-7	.	few	TGTGCCAGCAGTACGCCACCTACGCCCTACGAGCAGTACTTC	CASSTPPTPYEQYF
TRBV4-2	TRBJ2-4	.	many	TGTGCCAGCAGCCAAGAGGGCGGGTTAGCCAAAAACATTCAGTACTTC	CASSQEGGLAKNIQYF
TRBV19	TRBJ1-1	.	.	TGTGCCAGTAAGGATTCACTAAACACTGAAGCTTTCTTT	CASKDSLNTEAFF
TRBV6-6	TRBJ1-2	.	many	TGTGCCAGCAGTCCCACCTTTTACGACTATGGCTACACCTTC	CASSPTFYDYGYTF
TRBV7-7	TRBJ2-5	.	.	TGTGCTAGCAGTTTCACCGGGAGCGAAAGAGGGACCCAGTACTTC	CASSFTGSERGTQYF
TRBV7-2	TRBJ2-3	.	many	TGTGCCAGCAGTCAAGATGGGAACACAGATACGCAGTATTTT	CASSQDGNTDTQYF
TRBV19	TRBJ2-3	TRBD1	.	TGTGCCAGTAGTATGACAGGGCGCCCGGATACGCAGTATTTT	CASSMTGRPDTQYF
TRBV7-9	TRBJ1-3	.	.	TGTGCCAGCAGTACGGCTATTGGAAACACCATATATTTT	CASSTAIGNTIYF
TRBV12-3/TRBV12-4	TRBJ2-3	.	many	TGTGCCAGCAGTTTAGCGATGAGAGATACGCAGTATTTT	CASSLAMRDTQYF
TRBV5-1	TRBJ2-3	TRBD2	many	TGCGCCAGCAGCTCACTAGCGGGGCGGGATACGCAGTATTTT	CASSSLAGRDTQYF
TRBV5-1	TRBJ1-1	.	.	TGCGCCAGCAGTACGACAGGCTTGAACACTGAAGCTTTCTTT	CASSTTGLNTEAFF
TRBV6-1	TRBJ1-2	.	few	TGTGCCAGCAGTTTGACAGGCTCCCGGCTTCACTATGGCTACACCTTC	CASSLTGSRLHYGYTF
TRBV7-2	TRBJ1-2	TRBD1	.	TGTGCCAGCAGCTTAGCGACAGGGTATGCCTATGGCTACACCTTC	CASSLATGYAYGYTF
TRBV2	TRBJ1-6	.	.	TGTGCCAGCAGTGAAAGGACCTATAATTCACCCCTCCACTTT	CASSERTYNSPLHF
TRBV5-6	TRBJ2-3	.	.	TGTGCCAGCAGCCGGACAGTTGGCGGCACAGATACGCAGTATTTT	CASSRTVGGTDTQYF
TRBV4-2	TRBJ2-6	.	.	TGTGCCAGCAGCCAAGTGAAGGGATCTGGGGCCAACGTCCTGACTTTC	CASSQVKGSGANVLTF
TRBV25-1	TRBJ2-3	TRBD2	.	TGTGCCGCCGGGGGGGGTAGCACAGATACGCAGTATTTT	CAAGGGSTDTQYF
TRBV7-2	TRBJ2-1	.	many	TGTGCCAGCAGCTCCCGGTCGGACAATGAGCAGTTCTTC	CASSSRSDNEQFF
TRBV7-8	TRBJ2-5	.	few	TGTGCCAGCAGCCCCGACAGTAGGGAGACCCAGTACTTC	CASSPDSRETQYF
TRBV5-6	TRBJ1-2	.	.	TGTGCCAGCAGCCTGACATCGGCAGGGGACTATGGCTACACCTTC	CASSLTSAGDYGYTF
TRBV6-5	TRBJ1-2	TRBD1	.	TGTGCCAGCCGCGAAACAGGGGGGACGGGCTACACCTTC	CASRETGGTGYTF
TRBV29-1	TRBJ2-7	.	few	TGCAGCGTTGCCTGGGGGAAAGGCGAGCAGTACTTC	CSVAWGKGEQYF
TRBV20-1	TRBJ1-4	.	few	TGCAGTGCTAGAGAATCGGGCCCCGAAAAACTGTTTTTT	CSARESGPEKLFF
TRBV19	TRBJ2-4	.	few	TGTGCCAGTAGTATTGGGGGATTGGCCAAAAACATTCAGTACTTC	CASSIGGLAKNIQYF
TRBV4-2	TRBJ2-7	TRBD1	.	TGTGCCAGTGTCCCGGGACAGGGAACCGTGCAGTACTTC	CASVPGQGTVQYF
TRBV6-6	TRBJ2-1	.	.	TGTGCCAGCAGACAAAGCAGGGTTGTTGAGCAGTTCTTC	CASRQSRVVEQFF
TRBV6-2/TRBV6-3	TRBJ2-5	.	.	TGTGCCAGCAGTCACCGGGGGGCCCAAGAGACCCAGTACTTC	CASSHRGAQETQYF
TRBV7-2	TRBJ1-1	.	few	TGTGCCAGCAGCTTCGTCAGGTCTACTGAAGCTTTCTTT	CASSFVRSTEAFF
TRBV20-1	TRBJ2-2	.	.	TGCAGTGCTAGAGTATTCACCGGGGAGCTGTTTTTT	CSARVFTGELFF
TRBV7-2	TRBJ1-2	TRBD1	few	TGTGCCAGCAGCTTAGCAGTATGGGACAGGGCGTCGGAGGGCTACACCTTC	CASSLAVWDRASEGYTF